The 3 T cell receptor beta chains listed next were all sequenced from one sample in a study of glioma-infiltrating T cells. The iRepertoire nested amplicon-rescue multiplex PCR amplified TCR alpha and beta CDR3s from RNA. Using its own MiXCR run on the multiplex PCR reads, TCRdb lists one record per CDR3 protein. Among around 100,000 distinct CDR3 sequences listed, less than 30% were seen once. Sequenced: glioma tissue, nonneoplastic brain tissue, or PBMCs (not recorded which). The receptors were gathered from a human donor with low-grade glioma or glioblastoma, undergoing nonglioma brain surgery, or in good health (not recorded which).

Comment on this clonotype: A much larger clonotype is one base distant, so this may be a read error. The chain employs TRBV7-6 and TRBJ2-2; maybe TRBD2 (5 bases). The CDR3 length is 13 residues. CDR1 is SGHVS, CDR2 FNYEAQ, per germline. This CDR3 reads CAAPRENTGELLF. The CDR3 nucleotides read TGTGCCGCCCCCCGGGAAAACACCGGGGAGCTGCTTTTT.

This clonotype showed up many times. The V gene is TRBV4-1, the J gene TRBJ1-2; 8 bases line up with TRBD1. The ends lost 4 bases at V and 0 bases at J; junction bases unmatched: 1. The germline CDR1 and CDR2 sequences are MGHRA and YSYEKL. The CDR3 spans 14 residues. The CDR3 DNA follows: TGCGCCAGCAGCCGACAGGGGACTAACTATGGCTACACCTTC. It encodes CASSRQGTNYGYTF.

There are many counts of this clonotype. The rearrangement uses TRBV20-1 and TRBJ2-7; 7 bases align to TRBD2. This CDR3 comprises 14 residues. Germline-derived CDR1 and CDR2 are DFQATT and SNEGSKA (reference sequence). Trimming removed 5 bases from V and 2 bases from J; junction bases left unmatched: 9. The CDR3 here is CSAPETSNPYEQYF. The CDR3 bases are TGCAGTGCTCCCGAGACTAGCAATCCCTACGAGCAGTACTTC.